Listed here is a single T cell receptor beta chain. The record originates from a study of blood T cell repertoires in COVID-19. On the study more broadly: Material from acute and convalescent COVID-19 was sourced from the United States, Italy and Spain. Sample material is recorded as cDNA or gDNA derived from T cells, B-cell-depleted T cells, or PBMCs.

In the source study's methods: Amplifying reference gene primers gave estimates of nucleated cell counts. Assay: immunoSEQ multiplex PCR; the TCRdb copy retains only in-frame clones and omits some. Clonal size and the V and J genes are those of that table, whereas D and trimming came from the DNA. Counted here are 210,000 or so clones, 92% occurring once; the ten biggest clones make up approximately 1.2%. The ends were cut back, 0 bases at V and 1 base at J, with 7 bases in the middle. This CDR3 has 14 amino acids. Germline V gives CDR1 SGHDT, CDR2 YYEEEE. This clonotype was obtained from a man under 40 with acute or convalescent COVID-19. Sequenced sample: peripheral blood. J is TRBJ1-2 and V is TRBV5-6; no definite D call. The CDR3 is CASSLAQVNYGYTF. For the CDR3, the DNA is TGTGCCAGCAGCTTGGCGCAGGTTAACTATGGCTACACCTTC.